This TCR beta chain was sequenced during a study of T cell responses to AZD1222 COVID-19 vaccine. Findings and caveats of the study: Baseline seropositivity occurred in only a handful of AZD1222 recipients. White British people made up most donors, females outnumbered males, and clonal diversity was possibly underestimated. The reported proportion of spike-specific TCRs targeting unmutated variant regions was nearly half. Two doses of AZD1222 preceded a rise in Spike-specific TCR breadth and depth.

Method: immunoSEQ multiplex PCR; TCRdb's copy keeps in-frame clones and lacks some. The sample records around 150,000 clones, roughly 92% being singletons. Per the germline V gene, CDR1 is SGDLS and CDR2 is YYNGEE. The CDR3 is made up of 14 amino acids. V lost 0 bases to trimming and J lost 1 base, with 4 bases between them. With respect to this clone: Its antigen is not identified.

The sequence was collected from an adult in good health. This chain joins TRBV9 and TRBJ2-2; D ambiguous. This specimen was peripheral blood, taken on day 0 of AZD1222 vaccination. CDR3 loop: CASSVAWNTGELFF. For the CDR3, the DNA is TGTGCCAGCAGCGTAGCGTGGAACACCGGGGAGCTGTTTTTT.